The present T cell receptor (beta chain) was sequenced within a study of T-cell memory formation after mild COVID-19. Whole-study context: Largely, the TCR clusters proved donor specific. Study observations and caveats: The study detected some responding clones in pre-infection memory, suggesting cross-reactive memory joined.

TCRdb processed the 5' RACE reads anew with MiXCR; each CDR3 protein has one entry. The table records about 140,000 distinct CDR3 sequences, around 15% of them present only once. This clonotype was detected once. Its antigen is undetermined. CDR3 length: 16 amino acids. Trimming stripped 1 base from V and 4 bases from J, with 16 bases between. Germline V lookup: CDR1 MGHRA, CDR2 YSYEKL. The source of this sequence is an adult woman who had mild COVID-19 (a few samples of this study predate the infection). Cell type and time point are not known. This chain joins TRBV4-1 and TRBJ1-2; possible D gene TRBD1, 6 bases. Source material: PBMCs or a T cell subset sorted from them (not recorded which). DNA of the CDR3: TGCGCCAGCAGCCAAGGGCTGGGGGGGGGCGGCTATGGCTACACCTTC. Residues: CASSQGLGGGGYGYTF.